This TCR beta chain was sequenced during a study of shared clonotypes between healthy human individuals. Approximately 30,000 T cell genomes (roughly 0.2 ug DNA) went into each sorted-subset replicate. The protocol was immunoSEQ multiplex PCR, while the TCRdb copy is restricted to in-frame clones and leaves out a portion. Of about 230,000 clones listed, approximately 70% are singletons. Whole-study findings and limits: Naive subsets typically showed greater estimated richness than memory subsets. Of the naive CD4 clonotypes, roughly 5.2% were shared across a few donors.

This clone turned up a few times. Its specificity is unknown. The germline CDR1 and CDR2 sequences are MNHEY and SVGAGI. The CDR3 covers 12 residues. The V and J ends lost 8 bases and 0 bases respectively, with 7 bases between them. This TCR was recovered from a young man in good health. J is TRBJ1-2 and V is TRBV6-5; D not resolved. Source material: memory CD4+ T cells sorted from blood. Indicated subset: CD45RA-negative fraction. The CDR3 bases are TGTGCCAGCCTCACAGCTAACTATGGCTACACCTTC. Translating it yields CASLTANYGYTF.